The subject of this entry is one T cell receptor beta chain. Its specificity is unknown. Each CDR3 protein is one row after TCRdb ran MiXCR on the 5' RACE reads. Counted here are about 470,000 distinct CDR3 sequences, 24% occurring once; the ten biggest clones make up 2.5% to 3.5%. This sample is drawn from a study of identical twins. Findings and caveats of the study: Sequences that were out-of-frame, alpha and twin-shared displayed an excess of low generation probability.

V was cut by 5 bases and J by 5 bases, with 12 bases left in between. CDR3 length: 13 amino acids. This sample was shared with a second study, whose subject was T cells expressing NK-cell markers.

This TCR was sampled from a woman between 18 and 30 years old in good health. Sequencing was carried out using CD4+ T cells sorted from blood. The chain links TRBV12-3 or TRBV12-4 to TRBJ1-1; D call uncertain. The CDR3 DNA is TGTGCCAGCAGTCTCCGCGCCGGGACTGAAGCTTTCTTT. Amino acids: CASSLRAGTEAFF.